The clone carrying this T cell receptor (beta chain) appeared a few times. As yet, its antigen is unknown. This sample's time point: cycle 4 day 1 (C4D1), after less than 7 weeks of nivolumab. Brentuximab vedotin exposure varied, and every patient relapsed after autologous stem cell transplantation. Complete response, partial response or progressive disease were the best responses. The germline V gene has CDR1 SGHTA and CDR2 FQGNSA. V was trimmed by 5 bases and J by 4 bases, leaving 17 bases between them. The CDR3 has 15 amino acids. The sample originates from a study of PD-1 blockade in classical Hodgkin lymphoma. Study results and caveats: Exclusion covered patients beginning nivolumab under 1 year post-ASCT.

Using immunoSEQ multiplex PCR, the repertoire was profiled, and TCRdb retains in-frame clones only, with some absent. In the table there are about 24,000 clones, more than 75% of which are singletons. The sequences come from peripheral blood mononuclear cells (PBMCs), collected before the fourth cycle of nivolumab. V and J are TRBV7-2 and TRBJ1-2, with D possibly matching TRBD1 (6 bases). This TCR came from a human donor with classical Hodgkin lymphoma. CDR3 DNA: TGTGCCAGCAGCCGAGACGGGGGAGGGGGCTATGGCTACACCTTC. Translating it yields CASSRDGGGGYGYTF.